This T cell receptor (beta chain) was recovered during a study of CD8 T cells in Susac syndrome. RNA amounts of about 0.5 to 1 ug underwent reverse transcription with random hexamers. The CDR3 of TCR beta was amplified by immunoSEQ multiplex PCR across 54 Vbeta and 13 Jbeta. One entry per CDR3 protein, called by TCRdb with MiXCR from the immunoSEQ multiplex PCR reads. Of just over 300,000 distinct CDR3 sequences in the sample, about 91% were seen once. Each multiple sclerosis control was a treatment-naive patient with relapsing-remitting disease that was either stable or active. Between the trimmed V and J ends, which lost 2 bases and 6 bases, there was a span of 8 bases. The CDR3 length is 14 residues. CDR1 and CDR2 from the germline V gene are MRHNA and SNTAGT.

This TCR derives from a human donor with multiple sclerosis. Sequenced sample: CD4+ T cells from PBMCs. The rearrangement uses TRBV6-4 and TRBJ1-6; D is undetermined. The CDR3 region is CASSDGGRNSPLHF. Written as DNA, the CDR3 is TGTGCCAGCAGTGACGGAGGTCGTAATTCACCCCTCCACTTT.